These T cell receptor beta chains were read from a single sample in a study of T cells in Graves' hyperthyroidism and ophthalmopathy. TCRdb itself ran the multiplex PCR reads through MiXCR, one entry per CDR3 protein. The table has fewer than 750,000 distinct CDR3 sequences, 35% to 55% seen once. Specimen: peripheral blood or thyroid tissue (not recorded which). The source of these receptors is a woman aged 18-35 years with Graves' hyperthyroidism. The CDR3 runs from the conserved cysteine through the conserved F or W. The order of the fields is D gene, V gene, clone size, J gene, CDR3 protein, CDR3 DNA. A D gene is named only where the DNA matches it firmly. Not every row has a clone size; where given, it reads once, few, many or a size class.

d_gene: NA
v_gene: TRBV20-1
abundance: NA
j_gene: TRBJ2-7
CDR3aa: CSAIRDYGDYEQYF
CDR3nt: TGCAGTGCTATCCGGGATTATGGGGACTACGAGCAGTACTTC

d_gene: TRBD1
v_gene: TRBV19
abundance: many
j_gene: TRBJ2-2
CDR3aa: CASSVDRVSYTGELFF
CDR3nt: TGTGCCAGTAGTGTGGACAGGGTGTCGTACACCGGGGAGCTGTTTTTT

d_gene: TRBD1
v_gene: TRBV19
abundance: NA
j_gene: TRBJ1-5
CDR3aa: CATRTGNGNQPQHF
CDR3nt: TGTGCCACCCGGACAGGGAACGGCAATCAGCCCCAGCATTTT

d_gene: NA
v_gene: TRBV11-1
abundance: NA
j_gene: TRBJ2-6
CDR3aa: CASSLGDPWDRANVLTF
CDR3nt: TGTGCCAGCAGCTTAGGCGACCCCTGGGACAGGGCCAACGTCCTGACTTTC

d_gene: NA
v_gene: TRBV7-9
abundance: many
j_gene: TRBJ2-2
CDR3aa: CAGFGIANTGELFF
CDR3nt: TGTGCCGGTTTCGGGATAGCGAACACCGGGGAGCTGTTTTTT

d_gene: NA
v_gene: TRBV7-2
abundance: NA
j_gene: TRBJ1-4
CDR3aa: CASSPSRVSGANEKLFF
CDR3nt: TGTGCCAGCAGCCCATCCAGGGTTAGCGGGGCTAATGAAAAACTGTTTTTT

d_gene: NA
v_gene: TRBV27
abundance: NA
j_gene: TRBJ1-1
CDR3aa: CASSLWTTSEAFF
CDR3nt: TGTGCCAGCAGTTTATGGACCACCTCTGAAGCTTTCTTT

d_gene: TRBD1
v_gene: TRBV12-3/TRBV12-4
abundance: many
j_gene: TRBJ1-1
CDR3aa: CASSKGQGNTEAFF
CDR3nt: TGTGCCAGCAGCAAGGGACAGGGGAACACTGAAGCTTTCTTT

d_gene: TRBD2
v_gene: TRBV7-6
abundance: many
j_gene: TRBJ2-7
CDR3aa: CASSLEAGESSYEQYF
CDR3nt: TGTGCCAGCAGCTTGGAAGCGGGAGAGAGCTCCTACGAGCAGTACTTC

d_gene: TRBD2
v_gene: TRBV7-6
abundance: NA
j_gene: TRBJ2-5
CDR3aa: CASSSGIAGGQETQYF
CDR3nt: TGTGCCAGCAGCTCTGGGATAGCGGGAGGGCAAGAGACCCAGTACTTC

d_gene: TRBD1
v_gene: TRBV29-1
abundance: NA
j_gene: TRBJ1-5
CDR3aa: CSQEGTGGQPQHF
CDR3nt: TGCAGCCAAGAGGGGACAGGGGGACAGCCCCAGCATTTT

d_gene: TRBD1
v_gene: TRBV7-9
abundance: many
j_gene: TRBJ2-5
CDR3aa: CASSTYWTGQETQYF
CDR3nt: TGTGCCAGCAGCACCTACTGGACAGGCCAAGAGACCCAGTACTTC

d_gene: TRBD1
v_gene: TRBV5-1
abundance: once
j_gene: TRBJ1-2
CDR3aa: CASSLGQSVNTF
CDR3nt: TGCGCCAGCAGCCTGGGACAGTCCGTTAACACCTTC

d_gene: TRBD1
v_gene: TRBV29-1
abundance: NA
j_gene: TRBJ2-7
CDR3aa: CSVEDGQGAYEQYF
CDR3nt: TGCAGCGTTGAAGATGGGCAGGGGGCTTACGAGCAGTACTTC

d_gene: TRBD1
v_gene: TRBV6-1
abundance: NA
j_gene: TRBJ1-4
CDR3aa: CASSPGTGRREKLFF
CDR3nt: TGTGCCAGCAGCCCTGGGACAGGCCGAAGGGAAAAACTGTTTTTT

d_gene: NA
v_gene: TRBV6-5
abundance: many
j_gene: TRBJ1-2
CDR3aa: CASSSHRQFYGYTF
CDR3nt: TGTGCCAGCAGTTCACACCGACAATTCTATGGCTACACCTTC

d_gene: TRBD1
v_gene: TRBV29-1
abundance: few
j_gene: TRBJ2-7
CDR3aa: CSVLTGQGYEQYF
CDR3nt: TGCAGCGTTCTTACTGGACAGGGGTACGAGCAGTACTTC

d_gene: TRBD2
v_gene: TRBV10-3
abundance: few
j_gene: TRBJ2-1
CDR3aa: CAIGRALDNEQFF
CDR3nt: TGTGCCATCGGGAGGGCCTTGGACAATGAGCAGTTCTTC

d_gene: NA
v_gene: TRBV2
abundance: many
j_gene: TRBJ2-5
CDR3aa: CASSGSLLDQETQYF
CDR3nt: TGTGCCAGCAGTGGATCGTTACTGGACCAAGAGACCCAGTACTTC

d_gene: NA
v_gene: TRBV10-3
abundance: many
j_gene: TRBJ1-5
CDR3aa: CAISNRVEDNQPQHF
CDR3nt: TGTGCCATCAGTAACAGGGTTGAAGACAATCAGCCCCAGCATTTT

d_gene: NA
v_gene: TRBV2
abundance: many
j_gene: TRBJ2-2
CDR3aa: CASSETGTQGGELFF
CDR3nt: TGTGCCAGCAGTGAAACTGGGACTCAGGGAGGGGAGCTGTTTTTT

d_gene: NA
v_gene: TRBV7-8
abundance: NA
j_gene: TRBJ1-3
CDR3aa: CASSLVYSEGYTIYF
CDR3nt: TGTGCCAGCAGCTTGGTATACAGCGAGGGCTACACCATATATTTT

d_gene: NA
v_gene: TRBV10-1
abundance: NA
j_gene: TRBJ1-1
CDR3aa: CASSAVCLGLAGGGNTEAFF
CDR3nt: TGCGCCAGCAGTGCCGTATGTCTGGGACTAGCGGGAGGTGGGAACACTGAAGCTTTCTTT

d_gene: TRBD1
v_gene: TRBV2
abundance: NA
j_gene: TRBJ2-5
CDR3aa: CASSARAGGAEETQYF
CDR3nt: TGTGCCAGCAGTGCTAGGGCAGGGGGCGCGGAAGAGACCCAGTACTTC

d_gene: NA
v_gene: TRBV13
abundance: few
j_gene: TRBJ2-2
CDR3aa: CASSEGSRELFF
CDR3nt: TGTGCCAGCAGCGAAGGGTCTCGGGAGCTGTTTTTT

d_gene: TRBD1
v_gene: TRBV7-9
abundance: NA
j_gene: TRBJ2-2
CDR3aa: CASSSTGAELFF
CDR3nt: TGTGCCAGCAGCTCCACAGGGGCTGAGCTGTTTTTT

d_gene: TRBD1
v_gene: TRBV18
abundance: NA
j_gene: TRBJ1-2
CDR3aa: CASSPDRERAHGYTF
CDR3nt: TGTGCCAGCTCACCTGACAGGGAACGGGCCCATGGCTACACCTTC

d_gene: TRBD2
v_gene: TRBV2
abundance: NA
j_gene: TRBJ2-5
CDR3aa: CASSGPVAGGPSTQYF
CDR3nt: TGTGCCAGCAGTGGGCCCGTGGCGGGAGGCCCCTCGACCCAGTACTTC

d_gene: NA
v_gene: TRBV19
abundance: NA
j_gene: TRBJ1-4
CDR3aa: CASSIDLGATNEKLFF
CDR3nt: TGTGCCAGTAGTATAGATCTGGGAGCAACTAATGAAAAACTGTTTTTT